This T cell receptor (beta chain) is drawn from a study of blood T cell repertoires in COVID-19. How the authors handled the data: Amplification with reference gene primers provided the estimates of nucleated cell counts. The assay was immunoSEQ multiplex PCR, and TCRdb's table has in-frame clones only and misses some. Clone size and V and J calls were adopted from that table, with D and trimming inferred from the DNA. The sample lists about 84,000 clones, about 86% seen once, with roughly 36% in the top ten. This clonotype was obtained from an elderly man with active or convalescent COVID-19. The specimen was peripheral blood.

The CDR3 DNA is TGTGCCAGCAGTTTTGGAGGGAGGCCCAATCAGCCCCAGCATTTT. Translation gives CASSFGGRPNQPQHF. The chain employs TRBV28 and TRBJ1-5; D unresolved. Trimming pared 3 bases from V and 3 bases from J, leaving 12 bases between. The CDR3 loop spans 15 amino acids. Germline lookup yields CDR1 MDHEN and CDR2 SYDVKM. Filled out from reference TRBV28 and TRBJ1-5, the complete variable domain reads DVKVTQSSRYLVKRTGEKVFLECVQDMDHENMFWYRQDPGLGLRLIYFSYDVKMKEKGDIPEGYSVSREKKERFSLILESASTNQTSMYLCASSFGGRPNQPQHFGDGTRLSIL.